The clone carrying this T cell receptor beta chain was counted a few times. Looked up from germline, CDR1 is SNHLY and CDR2 is FYNNEI. The junction had 1 base not matched to a gene; V was cut back by 6 bases and J by 2 bases. The CDR3 has 13 amino acids. The sample belongs to a study of blood T cell repertoires in COVID-19. The overall study: Nucleic acid was either cDNA or gDNA, and it came from T cells, B-cell-depleted T cells, or PBMCs.

Some clones are missing from TCRdb's copy, which holds only in-frame ones; the method was immunoSEQ multiplex PCR. The sample records over 110,000 clones, about nine tenths being singletons. This TCR was sampled from a human donor in a cohort sampled during active COVID-19. The sequenced sample consisted of peripheral blood. J is TRBJ1-5 and V is TRBV2; 7 bases map to TRBD1. The CDR3 reads CASRGQGNQPQHF. The CDR3 coding sequence is TGTGCCAGCAGAGGACAGGGCAATCAGCCCCAGCATTTT.